One sample yielded the 32 T cell receptor beta chains listed below, sequenced in a study of tumor-infiltrating lymphocytes in primary liver carcinoma (dated by TCRdb to 2017 to 2019). Sequencer: Illumina HiSeq 2500. Starting from around 520 ng total RNA, TCRbeta-specific cDNA was produced by reverse transcription with a constant-region primer and ProtoScript II reverse transcriptase. TCRbeta libraries were built with three nested multiplex PCR rounds, a slightly modified ARM-PCR procedure. Multiplex TRBV1-TRBV30 forward primers and a Cbeta reverse primer were used in the first two PCR rounds, each of which was run for around 9 cycles. In TCRdb, the public reads were trimmed at Q25 with fastp and aligned with MiXCR, with productive beta chains retained. Merged by CDR3 protein, the rows form single entries marked with the most common genes and DNA. The sample data list around 190,000 distinct CDR3 sequences, and 70% to 90% of these were observed just once. Clones ranked in the top ten supply about a sixth of the sample.

Total RNA and DNA were co-extracted from roughly 18-30 mg of bulk tissue with the AllPrep DNA/RNA mini kit, without cell sorting. Material: tumor tissue from primary liver carcinoma. These receptors were taken from a man in his forties with primary liver carcinoma and hepatitis B virus infection.

For this clonotype: Without the conserved terminal phenylalanine or tryptophan, this CDR3 likely stems from a read error. The V gene is TRBV4-3, the J gene TRBJ2-6; tentatively, D is TRBD1 (6 bases). In germline, CDR1 is LGHNA, CDR2 YSLEER. The CDR3 contains 15 residues. V shed 3 bases and J shed 2 bases, with 8 bases lying between them. CDR3 protein: CASSHGTPGANVLTL. The CDR3 nucleotides read TGCGCCAGCAGCCACGGGACACCTGGGGCCAACGTCCTGACTTTA.

Note on this clonotype: The CDR3 does not end in the conserved phenylalanine or tryptophan, so this is likely a read error. The V gene is TRBV6-1, the J gene TRBJ1-1; 7 nucleotides align to TRBD1. Germline V CDR1 and CDR2: MNHNS, SASEGT. Trimming took 8 bases from V and 4 from J; bases not matched to a gene: 13. The CDR3 is made up of 15 amino acids. The CDR3 nucleotides read TGTGCCAGCTCCTCTGGACAGGACGGAGGCACTGAAGCTTTCATC. It encodes CASSSGQDGGTEAFI.

This clonotype was counted at least ten times. The J gene is TRBJ2-3, the V gene TRBV29-1; 9 bases are a match to TRBD2. V lost 1 base, J lost 4 bases, and 3 bases stayed unmatched. Germline V gene sequence: CDR1 SQVTM, CDR2 ANQGSEA. The CDR3 totals 14 residues. The CDR3 DNA follows: TGCAGCGTTGAAGGGTTAGCGGGAGCAGATACGCAGTATTTT. Protein: CSVEGLAGADTQYF.

Concerning this clonotype: In this CDR3 the conserved last residue, phenylalanine or tryptophan, is missing, so a read error is likely. This chain joins TRBV6-1 and TRBJ2-3, with 7 bases identical to TRBD2. CDR1 is MNHNS and CDR2 is SASEGT in the germline V gene. V lost 5 bases, J lost 6 bases, and 14 bases stayed unmatched. The length of the CDR3 is 16 residues. CDR3 bases: TGTGCCAGCAGTCGCCAAGCGGGAACCCTCGACGATACGCAGTATTAT. Protein: CASSRQAGTLDDTQYY.

As concerns this clonotype: A single base separates this from a much larger clone, so it may be a read error. This chain connects TRBV28 to TRBJ1-2, with unresolved D. Trimming took off 5 bases at V and 4 bases at J, with 8 bases between the two ends. This CDR3 spans 12 amino acids. Germline-derived CDR1 and CDR2 are MDHEN and SYDVKM. CDR3: CASSPRSYGYTF. CDR3 bases: TGTGCCAGCAGTCCAAGGTCCTATGGCTACACCTTC.

About this clonotype itself: The germline gene is not matched at one end of the junction; a read error may be the cause. This chain connects TRBV28 to TRBJ2-1, with TRBD2 identical over 7 bases. This CDR3 is 16 amino acids long. Germline V gene data show CDR1 as MDHEN and CDR2 as SYDVKM. DNA of the CDR3: TGTGCCAGCAGTCCTTCAGCGGGGAGCTCCTACAATAAGCAGTTCTTC. It yields the protein CASSPSAGSSYNKQFF.

Worth noting for this clonotype: The junction and the germline gene differ at one end; a read error may be behind it. The gene calls are TRBV6-5 and TRBJ2-1; tentatively, D is TRBD2 (5 bases). The germline CDR1 and CDR2 sequences are MNHEY and SVGAGI. CDR3 length: 11 amino acids. Here the CDR3 DNA reads TGTGCCAACAGTGACGGACTCAAGCAGTTCTTC. Translated, it gives CANSDGLKQFF.

About this clonotype itself: This may be a read error: a much more frequent sequence differs by one nucleotide. This chain uses TRBV5-1 with TRBJ2-3; D may match TRBD1 or TRBD2 (5 bases each). The CDR3 sequence is 16 residues long. V lost 10 bases, J lost 3 bases, and 24 bases lay in between. CDR1 and CDR2 from the germline V gene are SGHRS and YFSETQ. CDR3 sequence: CACASDVGRETDTQYF. The CDR3 DNA sequence: TGCGCCTGCGCATCAGACGTAGGCAGGGAGACAGATACGCAGTATTTT.

About this clonotype itself: Sequence at one end of the junction differs from germline and may be a read error. This sequence joins TRBV7-9 and TRBJ2-2, with a possible D match to TRBD2 (6 bases). This CDR3 is built from 16 residues. CDR1 SEHNR and CDR2 FQNEAQ come from the germline V gene (reference sequence). CDR3 in DNA: TGTGCCAACAGCTTAGGAGGGACCGCTAACACCGGGGAACTGTTTTTT. Translation: CANSLGGTANTGELFF.

As to this clonotype: The missing conserved phenylalanine or tryptophan at the end of this CDR3 makes a read error likely. No DNA is shown, since the ends of the CDR3 on it are uncertain; the CDR3 is the one TCRdb lists. The chain employs TRBV4-2 and TRBJ1-4. Both ends counted, the CDR3 spans 14 residues. Germline V gene sequence: CDR1 LGHNA, CDR2 YNFKEQ. CDR3 loop: CASTPGRTQEELYV.

This clonotype was picked up one time. The V call is TRBV6-1, the J call TRBJ2-5; the match to TRBD2 covers 7 bases. CDR1 and CDR2 from the germline V gene are MNHNS and SASEGT. The CDR3 totals 14 residues. For the CDR3, the DNA is TGTGTCAACAGTATAGGACTAGTTCAAGAGACCCAGTACTTC. It translates to CVNSIGLVQETQYF.

The rearrangement joins TRBV11-2 to TRBJ1-5; D is ambiguous. The CDR3 runs to 16 residues. The V and J ends lost 5 bases and 4 bases respectively, with 18 bases between them. CDR1 SGHAT and CDR2 FQNNGV come from the germline V gene. CDR3 sequence (DNA): TGTGCCAGCAGCCTAAATAGGGCACTGACGAATCAGCCCCAGCATTTT. Encoded protein: CASSLNRALTNQPQHF. Drawing the rest from reference TRBV11-2 and TRBJ1-5, the complete variable domain is EAGVAQSPRYKIIEKRQSVAFWCNPISGHATLYWYQQILGQGPKLLIQFQNNGVVDDSQLPKDRFSAERLKGVDSTLKIQPAKLEDSAVYLCASSLNRALTNQPQHFGDGTRLSIL.

Comments on this clonotype: The junction departs from germline at one end; a sequencing error may be responsible. This rearrangement joins TRBV7-8 to TRBJ2-3; a weak D match, TRBD2 (6 bases). Per germline, CDR1 SGHVS and CDR2 FQNEAQ. CDR3 length equals 14 residues. The CDR3 loop is CASCISGYTDTLYF. CDR3 DNA sequence: TGTGCCAGCTGCATTAGCGGATACACAGATACGCTGTATTTT.

This clonotype was detected only once. This rearrangement joins TRBV12-3 or TRBV12-4 to TRBJ2-3; D unclear. The CDR3 runs to 16 residues. The V end lost 9 bases, the J end lost 0 bases, and 19 bases lay between the germline ends. The CDR3 DNA reads TGTGCCAGTATTTTAGATTCCAGCAGGAGCACAGATACGCAGTATTTT. Amino acid sequence: CASILDSSRSTDTQYF.

This clonotype came up once. The genes are TRBV11-1 and TRBJ2-4, with TRBD2 matching 9 bases. This CDR3 has 17 amino acids. The V gene end was trimmed by 9 bases and the J gene end by 2 bases; junction bases not matched to a gene: 14. Germline V gene lookup returns CDR1 SGHAT and CDR2 FQDESV (reference sequence). Here the CDR3 reads CARSIPGSSGTKNIQYF. The DNA of the CDR3 is TGTGCCAGAAGCATTCCAGGGTCTAGCGGGACCAAAAACATTCAGTACTTC.

This clonotype was seen at least ten times. The V and J genes are TRBV30 and TRBJ2-5; 8 bases are a match to TRBD2. This CDR3 contains 14 residues. J gave up 5 bases and V 2 bases, and 7 bases lay outside the gene matches. CDR1 and CDR2 (germline): GTSNPN, SVGIG (reference sequence). The CDR3 region has the DNA TGTGCCTGGAGTCCCGGCAGCGGGAGTGAGACCCAGTACTTC. Its protein is CAWSPGSGSETQYF.

As concerns this clonotype: This CDR3 is missing its conserved last phenylalanine or tryptophan, likely due to a read error. The CDR3 loop is CVSRGKRSYEQYY. DNA of the CDR3: TGTGTGAGCAGGGGGAAGCGATCCTACGAGCAGTACTAC. The J gene is TRBJ2-7, the V gene TRBV11-1; 7 nucleotides line up with TRBD1. Germline CDR1 reads SGHAT; CDR2 reads FQDESV (reference sequence). This CDR3 contains 13 residues.

The J gene is TRBJ2-4, the V gene TRBV28; D remains ambiguous. Trimming cost V 5 bases and J 1 base, with 15 bases left between them. The germline V gene has CDR1 MDHEN and CDR2 SYDVKM. The CDR3 has 16 amino acids. CDR3 protein: CASSANRAKAKNIQYF. The CDR3, as DNA: TGTGCCAGCAGTGCAAACCGGGCCAAGGCCAAAAACATTCAGTACTTC.

This chain joins TRBV4-3 and TRBJ2-1; 12 bases agree with TRBD2. Unmatched junction bases numbered 8, after V lost 5 bases and J lost 3 bases. CDR1 and CDR2 (germline): LGHNA, YSLEER. The CDR3 length is 17 residues. The CDR3, as DNA: TGCGCCAGCAGCAATCCCGGGACTAGCGGGCGCTACAATGAGCAGTTCTTC. Protein sequence: CASSNPGTSGRYNEQFF.

Worth noting for this clonotype: Because it lacks the conserved phenylalanine or tryptophan at the end, this CDR3 is likely a read error. No DNA is shown, since the ends of the CDR3 on it are uncertain; the CDR3 is the one TCRdb lists. The rearrangement joins TRBV4-2 to TRBJ2-1; the table's D call of TRBD2 was not tested on the DNA. With termini counted, the CDR3 has 16 amino acids. Looked up from germline, CDR1 is LGHNA and CDR2 is YNFKEQ. CDR3 loop: CASSQEAGWAYNEHFV.

A word on this clonotype: At one end, the junction sequence differs from germline, possibly due to a read error. The chain couples TRBV2 to TRBJ2-3, with D hard to call. Germline CDR1 reads SNHLY; CDR2 reads FYNNEI. The CDR3 length is 12 residues. CDR3 sequence reads: CTSSPLEDTQYF. The CDR3 nucleotides read TGTACCAGCAGCCCCCTAGAAGATACGCAGTATTTT.

The V and J genes are TRBV29-1 and TRBJ2-2; D is possibly TRBD2 (5 bases). The V gene's germline CDR1 is SQVTM and CDR2 ANQGSEA. The CDR3 length is 15 residues. V was pared by 4 bases and J by 8 bases, with 20 bases between. The CDR3 DNA is TGCAGCGTTGCGGGGAGTGTAGGGCGAAGGGGGGAGCTGTTTTTT. Protein product: CSVAGSVGRRGELFF.

On this clonotype itself: This CDR3 fails to terminate in the conserved phenylalanine or tryptophan, so it likely reflects a read error. The gene calls are TRBV11-1 and TRBJ2-4; TRBD2 agrees at 13 bases. CDR3 size: 17 residues. Germline V gene sequence: CDR1 SGHAT, CDR2 FQDESV (reference sequence). This CDR3 reads CAGRFPGTSGTKNIQYY. CDR3 sequence (DNA): TGTGCCGGCAGATTTCCCGGGACTAGCGGGACAAAAAACATTCAGTACTAC.

The chain recombines TRBV4-1 with TRBJ2-1; possibly TRBD1 for D (5 bases). The V gene's germline CDR1 is MGHRA and CDR2 YSYEKL. This CDR3 comprises 15 residues. Here the CDR3 reads CASSQPVTAYNEQFF. The DNA of the CDR3 is TGCGCGAGTAGCCAACCAGTGACAGCCTACAATGAGCAGTTCTTC.

About this clonotype: The junction does not match germline at one end; this may be a read error. The CDR3 nucleotides read TGCGCCAACAGCGTTACCGGGACTAGGGGCGGGAATGAGCAGTTCTTC. This sequence encodes CANSVTGTRGGNEQFF. The chain joins TRBV5-1 to TRBJ2-1; 8 nucleotides align to TRBD2. The CDR3 totals 16 residues. The V gene's germline CDR1 is SGHRS and CDR2 YFSETQ.

In the case of this clonotype: The junction and the germline gene differ at one end; a read error may be behind it. The V call is TRBV12-3 or TRBV12-4, the J call TRBJ2-7; 11 bases agree with TRBD1. The CDR3 sequence is 20 residues long. The CDR3 DNA reads as TGTGACAGCAGTTTCGGACAGGGGGCTTCTCCCGGGACTAGAACCTACGAGCAGTACTTC. Its protein product is CDSSFGQGASPGTRTYEQYF.

About this clonotype itself: Sequence at one end of the junction differs from germline and may be a read error. This chain joins TRBV11-3 and TRBJ2-1; 11 bases agree with TRBD2. Germline loops: CDR1 SGHNT, CDR2 YENEEA. This CDR3 region has 13 residues. Here the CDR3 DNA reads TGTGTCAGCAGCGTACTAGCGGGAGCCGGGCAGTTATTC. Protein product: CVSSVLAGAGQLF.

About this clonotype itself: The conserved closing phenylalanine or tryptophan is absent in this CDR3, likely reflecting a read error. CDR3 in amino acids: CDSSPRAGVISYNEQFS. Here the CDR3 DNA reads TGCGACAGCAGCCCGAGGGCGGGAGTGATTTCCTACAATGAGCAGTTCTCC. This chain links TRBV4-1 with TRBJ2-1; TRBD2 aligns across 7 bases. The germline CDR1 and CDR2 sequences are MGHRA and YSYEKL. The CDR3 extends over 17 amino acids.

This clonotype was seen only once. The chain is built from TRBV11-2 and TRBJ1-1, with D perhaps TRBD1 (6 bases). V lost 6 bases to trimming and J lost 11 bases, with 22 bases between them. CDR3 length: 14 amino acids. Germline loops: CDR1 SGHAT, CDR2 FQNNGV. CDR3: CASSFSAGDTVAFF. CDR3 nucleotides: TGTGCCAGCAGTTTCTCGGCGGGGGACACTGTGGCTTTCTTT.

In its sample, this clonotype was seen once. One end of the junction is discordant with germline, which a read error may explain. The CDR3 sequence is CSVEDSGGTTYNEQLF. The CDR3 bases are TGCAGCGTTGAAGATTCTGGCGGGACCACATACAATGAGCAGTTGTTC. The chain couples TRBV29-1 to TRBJ2-1; TRBD2 might be the D (6 bases). CDR3 size: 16 residues. Germline loops: CDR1 SQVTM, CDR2 ANQGSEA.

The chain recombines TRBV28 with TRBJ1-1; perhaps TRBD1 as D (6 bases). This CDR3 is built from 15 residues. V gave up 2 bases and J gave up 9 bases, with 19 bases separating them. The germline V gene encodes CDR1 MDHEN and CDR2 SYDVKM. Here the CDR3 DNA reads TGTGCCAGCAGTTTAGCAACAACAGGGAACGCTAAAGCTTTCTTT. Translating gives CASSLATTGNAKAFF.

As for this clonotype: The germline gene is not matched at one end of the junction; a read error may be the cause. This chain uses TRBV12-3 or TRBV12-4 with TRBJ2-3; 10 nucleotides line up with TRBD2. This CDR3 comprises 16 residues. This CDR3 is CASSLHSSGSTGTQYF. In nucleotides, the CDR3 is TGTGCCAGCAGTTTACATTCTAGCGGGAGTACAGGTACGCAGTATTTT.